This entry concerns a single T cell receptor beta chain. Antigen unknown. V was pared by 7 bases and J by 4 bases, with 7 bases between. The germline V gene encodes CDR1 MGHDK and CDR2 SYGVNS. The CDR3 length is 11 residues. The sample originates from a study of shared clonotypes between healthy human individuals. Whole-study results and caveats: Clonotype sharing among donors likely depends on sequencing depth. The study drew on few donors, limiting represented genetic and exposure-history diversity. The study generally estimated greater richness for naive than memory subsets.

The data were produced by immunoSEQ multiplex PCR, yet TCRdb's version contains in-frame clones alone and is incomplete. The table shows roughly 2.6 million clones, with roughly nine tenths occurring only once. The chain links TRBV25-1 to TRBJ2-5; D not resolved. The specimen was naive CD4+ T cells sorted from blood. Subset reported: CD45RA+ positively selected. The receptor's source is a young man in good health. Written as DNA, the CDR3 is TGTGCCAGCACTAAATTAGAGACCCAGTACTTC. It yields the protein CASTKLETQYF.